This TCR beta chain was captured by sequencing in a study of blood T cell repertoires in COVID-19. The data were produced by immunoSEQ multiplex PCR, yet TCRdb's version contains in-frame clones alone and is incomplete. The table lists over 45,000 clones, approximately 88% of them singletons. Germline CDR1 LGHNA, CDR2 YNFKEQ. The V end lost 3 bases, the J end lost 3 bases, and 10 bases lay between the germline ends. This CDR3 has 14 residues. The material sequenced was peripheral blood. This TCR was recovered from an older man with acute or convalescent COVID-19. V gene TRBV4-2 combines with J gene TRBJ2-3, with unresolved D. The CDR3 loop is CASSQRTTTDTQYF. The CDR3 region has the DNA TGTGCCAGCAGCCAGCGAACCACGACAGATACGCAGTATTTT.